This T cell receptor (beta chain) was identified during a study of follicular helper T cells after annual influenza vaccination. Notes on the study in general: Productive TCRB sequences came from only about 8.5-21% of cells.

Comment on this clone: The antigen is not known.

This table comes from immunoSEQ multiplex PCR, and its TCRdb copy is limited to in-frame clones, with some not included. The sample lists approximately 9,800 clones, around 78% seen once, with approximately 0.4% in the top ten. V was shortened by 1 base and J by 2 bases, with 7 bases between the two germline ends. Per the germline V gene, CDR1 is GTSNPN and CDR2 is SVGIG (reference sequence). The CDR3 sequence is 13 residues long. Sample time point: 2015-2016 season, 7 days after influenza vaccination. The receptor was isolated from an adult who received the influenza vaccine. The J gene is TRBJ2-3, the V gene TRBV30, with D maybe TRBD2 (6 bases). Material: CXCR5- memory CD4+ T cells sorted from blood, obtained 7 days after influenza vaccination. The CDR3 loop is CAWSGTTTDTQYF. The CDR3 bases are TGTGCCTGGAGTGGGACTACCACAGATACGCAGTATTTT.